Following are 14 T cell receptor beta chains from one sample sequenced in a study. TCRdb ran MiXCR on the RT-PCR reads and lists one entry per CDR3 protein. In the table there are about 680,000 distinct CDR3 sequences, around 14% of which are singletons. Sequencing was done on a sample of memory CD4+ T cells from blood. The receptor source for this set is a female donor in good health, serving as a healthy control.

In its sample, this clonotype was seen many times. The chain combines TRBV4-2 with TRBJ1-4, with D possibly being TRBD1 (5 bases). The germline V gene encodes CDR1 LGHNA and CDR2 YNFKEQ. The ends were cut back, 3 bases at V and 8 bases at J, with 13 bases in the middle. This CDR3 is built from 14 residues. The CDR3 DNA reads as TGTGCCAGCAGCCAGGGAAGCAGGGAGGAAAAACTGTTTTTT. Its protein product is CASSQGSREEKLFF.

The chain links TRBV30 to TRBJ2-7; tentatively, D is TRBD1 (5 bases). The germline V gene encodes CDR1 GTSNPN and CDR2 SVGIG (reference sequence). This CDR3 has 12 residues. Trimming pared 3 bases from V and 4 bases from J, leaving 10 bases between. CDR3: CAWRDTRYEQYF. The CDR3 DNA is TGTGCCTGGAGGGACACGAGATACGAGCAGTACTTC.

This sequence joins TRBV12-3 or TRBV12-4 and TRBJ2-2; a possible D gene is TRBD2 (6 bases). This CDR3 comprises 15 residues. V lost 2 bases to trimming and J lost 8 bases, with 15 bases between them. The CDR3 is CASSLRGMVGGELFF. The CDR3 DNA reads TGTGCCAGCAGTTTACGCGGGATGGTGGGGGGGGAGCTGTTTTTT.

Only a few counts were recorded for this clonotype. The rearrangement joins TRBV5-6 to TRBJ1-2, with D unclear. The CDR3 covers 14 residues. Germline loops: CDR1 SGHDT, CDR2 YYEEEE. The germline V and J ends were trimmed by 2 bases and 4 bases, with 12 bases remaining between them. CDR3 nucleotide sequence: TGTGCCAGCAGCTTTATTGGGTCGTTCTATGGCTACACCTTC. Protein sequence: CASSFIGSFYGYTF. Drawing the rest from reference TRBV5-6 and TRBJ1-2, the complete variable domain is DAGVTQSPTHLIKTRGQQVTLRCSPKSGHDTVSWYQQALGQGPQFIFQYYEEEERQRGNFPDRFSGHQFPNYSSELNVNALLLGDSALYLCASSFIGSFYGYTFGSGTRLTVV.

V and J are TRBV20-1 and TRBJ2-3; 15 bases are a match to TRBD2. The V and J ends lost 2 bases and 4 bases, in that order; junction bases with no gene match: 4. The germline CDR1 and CDR2 sequences are DFQATT and SNEGSKA (reference sequence). The CDR3 sequence is 16 residues long. CDR3 sequence reads: CSARWTSGRVADTQYF. The CDR3 bases are TGCAGTGCTAGATGGACTAGCGGGAGGGTGGCAGATACGCAGTATTTT.

J is TRBJ1-4 and V is TRBV5-4; 9 bases agree with TRBD1. Germline CDR1 reads SGHNT; CDR2 reads YYREEE (reference sequence). With 3 bases clipped from V and 6 bases from J, the junction kept 9 bases outside the gene matches. The CDR3 is made up of 16 amino acids. The CDR3 sequence is CASSWQAGQGDEKLFF. The CDR3 DNA sequence: TGTGCCAGCAGCTGGCAGGCGGGACAGGGAGATGAAAAACTGTTTTTT. Using reference TRBV5-4 and TRBJ1-4 for the parts outside the CDR3, the full variable domain is ETGVTQSPTHLIKTRGQQVTLRCSSQSGHNTVSWYQQALGQGPQFIFQYYREEENGRGNFPPRFSGLQFPNYSSELNVNALELDDSALYLCASSWQAGQGDEKLFFGSGTQLSVL.

This clonotype has only one observation. The rearrangement links TRBV7-9 to TRBJ2-1; TRBD2 matches 8 bases. Germline trimming cut 2 bases from V and 6 bases from J; bases unmatched to any gene: 6. The CDR3 totals 15 residues. CDR1 is SEHNR, CDR2 FQNEAQ, per germline (reference sequence). CDR3 amino acids: CASSLFSGTSNEQFF. CDR3 DNA sequence: TGTGCCAGCAGCTTATTTAGCGGGACGTCCAATGAGCAGTTCTTC.

This clonotype appeared a few times. CDR3 DNA: TGCGCCAGCAGCTCGGACGGTGAGATGAACACTGAAGCTTTCTTT. As protein: CASSSDGEMNTEAFF. The chain carries TRBV5-1 and TRBJ1-1; D gene uncertain. This CDR3 region has 15 residues. Trimming stripped 3 bases from V and 0 bases from J, with 12 bases between. Germline CDR1 reads SGHRS; CDR2 reads YFSETQ.

This clonotype has a count of ten or more. This rearrangement joins TRBV18 to TRBJ1-1; D ambiguous. V was clipped by 3 bases and J by 1 base, with 9 bases between them. The CDR3 loop spans 14 amino acids. Germline CDR1 is KGHSH and CDR2 is LQKENI. CDR3 in DNA: TGTGCCAGCTCACCGTTGCGGGAGAACACTGAAGCTTTCTTT. It encodes CASSPLRENTEAFF.

This clonotype was detected only a few times. V and J are TRBV5-1 and TRBJ2-4; D uncertain. The CDR3 is made up of 16 amino acids. V was clipped by 5 bases and J by 0 bases, with 15 bases between them. Per the germline V gene, CDR1 is SGHRS and CDR2 is YFSETQ. CDR3 DNA sequence: TGCGCCAGCAGAGACGACACAAGTCTAGCCAAAAACATTCAGTACTTC. Translated: CASRDDTSLAKNIQYF.

This clonotype was picked up many times. V and J are TRBV7-3 and TRBJ1-2; 11 bases fit TRBD1. CDR1 is SGHTA and CDR2 is FQGTGA in the germline V gene. V lost 5 bases, J lost 7 bases, and 9 bases stayed unmatched. The CDR3 length is 15 residues. The CDR3 protein is CASSPGQGVEGGYTF. The CDR3 nucleotides read TGTGCCAGCAGCCCGGGACAGGGGGTGGAAGGTGGCTACACCTTC.

This clonotype appeared many times. The chain uses TRBV6-1 and TRBJ2-7; D is uncertain. Germline V CDR1 and CDR2: MNHNS, SASEGT. This CDR3 region has 11 residues. V was shortened by 4 bases and J by 3 bases, with 4 bases between the two germline ends. CDR3 nucleotide sequence: TGTGCCAGCAGTGCTATCTACGAGCAGTACTTC. It codes for CASSAIYEQYF.

The table lists this clonotype with a few counts. V is TRBV18 and J is TRBJ1-5, with D unresolved. V was clipped by 2 bases and J by 9 bases, with 20 bases between them. CDR1 and CDR2 (germline): KGHSH, LQKENI. This CDR3 comprises 16 residues. For the CDR3, the DNA is TGTGCCAGCTCACCAATGGAGGCAGGTTCAATGGTGCCCCAGCATTTT. It codes for CASSPMEAGSMVPQHF.

The genes are TRBV9 and TRBJ1-5, with unresolved D. The V gene lost 3 bases and the J gene lost 2 bases, with 9 bases spanning the gap. CDR1 and CDR2 from the germline V gene are SGDLS and YYNGEE. This CDR3 spans 14 amino acids. CDR3 protein: CASSAPGRNQPQHF. Here the CDR3 DNA reads TGTGCCAGCAGCGCCCCAGGACGCAATCAGCCCCAGCATTTT.